Listed here are 22 T cell receptor beta chains from one sample, sequenced in a study of T cell clonotyping in hematopoietic cell transplantation (dated by TCRdb to about 2021). The method behind the library was the immunoSEQ multiplex PCR assay. TCRdb's version of the immuneACCESS table is confined to in-frame rearrangements and falls short of the full clone set. An unresolved V gene accounts for under half of the shortfall where checked; the remainder is of unknown origin. The sample yields fewer than 70,000 clones; over 90% were counted once. The ten largest clones capture about 1.5% of the sample. Sequenced material: peripheral blood mononuclear cells. The receptors come from a man aged 45 to 65 in good health. Some clones in this sample may be carry-over from other donors' samples.

This chain joins TRBV13 and TRBJ2-7, with D possibly TRBD2 on 6 matching bases. Germline V gene sequence: CDR1 PRHDT, CDR2 FYEKMQ (reference sequence). Deletions cut 2 bases from V and 3 bases from J, with 8 bases between. This CDR3 is 13 amino acids long. CDR3 sequence reads: CASSLNGGYEQYF. The CDR3 DNA reads as TGTGCCAGCAGCTTAAACGGGGGCTACGAGCAGTACTTC.

The chain carries TRBV9 and TRBJ1-2; D may be TRBD1 (5 bases). The CDR3 runs to 13 residues. CDR1 and CDR2 (germline): SGDLS, YYNGEE. With 0 bases removed from V and 7 bases from J, the gap between germline ends came to 10 bases. The CDR3 DNA reads TGTGCCAGCAGCGTAGACCAGGGTGGTGGCTACACCTTC. It is translated as CASSVDQGGGYTF.

J is TRBJ2-7 and V is TRBV29-1; D gene unclear. V was pared by 6 bases and J by 1 base, with 7 bases between. The CDR3 spans 11 residues. Germline V gene lookup returns CDR1 SQVTM and CDR2 ANQGSEA. CDR3 DNA: TGCAGCGTACGCCAGTCCTACGAGCAGTACTTC. It codes for CSVRQSYEQYF.

This clone was observed a single time. The rearrangement joins TRBV19 to TRBJ2-5, with D possibly being TRBD1 (6 bases). Germline loops: CDR1 LNHDA, CDR2 SQIVND (reference sequence). This CDR3 spans 15 amino acids. V was shortened by 1 base and J by 2 bases, with 11 bases between the two germline ends. CDR3 nucleotide sequence: TGTGCCAGTAGTATAGTGGGCCAGGGGCAAGAGACCCAGTACTTC. This translates into CASSIVGQGQETQYF.

The rearrangement joins TRBV19 to TRBJ1-2, with D unclear. The V gene lost 2 bases and the J gene lost 5 bases, with 12 bases spanning the gap. The CDR3 has 14 amino acids. Germline V lookup: CDR1 LNHDA, CDR2 SQIVND (reference sequence). CDR3 bases: TGTGCCAGTAGTATATGGCCCGGCACGTATGGCTACACCTTC. Its translation is CASSIWPGTYGYTF. The complete variable domain, with remaining parts taken from reference TRBV19 and TRBJ1-2, reads DGGITQSPKYLFRKEGQNVTLSCEQNLNHDAMYWYRQDPGQGLRLIYYSQIVNDFQKGDIAEGYSVSREKKESFPLTVTSAQKNPTAFYLCASSIWPGTYGYTFGSGTRLTVV.

This clone was seen once. This chain links TRBV6-4 with TRBJ2-2, with a weak D call TRBD1 (6 bases). There are 15 residues in the CDR3. Germline V gene sequence: CDR1 MRHNA, CDR2 SNTAGT. V lost 0 bases, J lost 9 bases, and 14 bases lay in between. Here the CDR3 reads CASSDSGQGYRELFF. DNA for the CDR3: TGTGCCAGCAGTGACTCGGGGCAGGGGTACCGGGAGCTGTTTTTT.

The chain combines TRBV11-2 with TRBJ2-7; 9 bases agree with TRBD1. Germline assignment: CDR1 SGHAT and CDR2 FQNNGV. J was trimmed by 4 bases and V by 3 bases; bases with no gene match: 4. The CDR3 totals 14 residues. In DNA, the CDR3 is TGTGCCAGCAGCTTCGGACAGGGGCTTTACGAGCAGTACTTC. It translates to CASSFGQGLYEQYF.

The chain couples TRBV19 to TRBJ2-3; D gene unclear. The V gene's germline CDR1 is LNHDA and CDR2 SQIVND (reference sequence). V shed 3 bases and J shed 3 bases, with 16 bases lying between them. The CDR3 length is 16 residues. CDR3 bases: TGTGCCAGTAGTATCGGTAGAGGAGCAGATACAGATACGCAGTATTTT. Protein product: CASSIGRGADTDTQYF.

In its sample, this clone was seen once. V usage is TRBV5-4 and J usage is TRBJ2-5; D unclear. Germline assignment: CDR1 SGHNT and CDR2 YYREEE (reference sequence). V lost 4 bases and J lost 1, with 11 bases in between. CDR3 length: 14 residues. The CDR3 is CASSPRDFQETQYF. The CDR3, as DNA: TGTGCCAGCAGCCCCAGAGATTTCCAAGAGACCCAGTACTTC.

The CDR3 nucleotides are TGTGCCAGCACCCATCCGGCTACAGGGGCAGGGGAAAAACTGTTTTTT. It translates to CASTHPATGAGEKLFF. V and J are TRBV28 and TRBJ1-4; 7 bases line up with TRBD1. Germline V gene data show CDR1 as MDHEN and CDR2 as SYDVKM. The CDR3 totals 16 residues. V shed 7 bases, J shed 8 bases, and the junction held 16 bases outside the gene matches.

This clone was counted a few times. The chain couples TRBV6-5 to TRBJ2-7; a possible D gene is TRBD2 (5 bases). The length of the CDR3 is 14 residues. V was shortened by 0 bases and J by 5 bases, with 11 bases between the two germline ends. Germline lookup yields CDR1 MNHEY and CDR2 SVGAGI. The CDR3 spells CASSYSRAVDEQYF. CDR3 nucleotide sequence: TGTGCCAGCAGTTACTCGAGGGCAGTGGACGAGCAGTACTTC.

The chain couples TRBV4-2 to TRBJ1-6; a weak D match, TRBD1 (6 bases). The CDR3 is 15 amino acids. CDR1 and CDR2 (germline): LGHNA, YNFKEQ. Trimming left V 1 base short and J 7 bases short, with 11 bases between. This chain's CDR3 is CASSQGYRENSPLHF. Written as DNA, the CDR3 is TGTGCCAGCAGCCAAGGATACAGGGAAAATTCACCCCTCCACTTT.

The chain has TRBV6-1 and TRBJ1-5; 8 bases map to TRBD1. The trim removed 2 bases at V and 7 bases at J, leaving 7 bases unmatched. This CDR3 region has 15 residues. Germline assignment: CDR1 MNHNS and CDR2 SASEGT. The CDR3 coding sequence is TGTGCCAGCAGTGAACAGGGGGCGCTGGGGCAGCCCCAGCATTTT. It is translated as CASSEQGALGQPQHF.

The V and J genes are TRBV7-2 and TRBJ1-4; no reliable D call. This CDR3 comprises 14 residues. Germline CDR1 SGHTA, CDR2 FQGNSA. V was clipped by 4 bases and J by 7 bases, with 13 bases between them. The CDR3 DNA follows: TGTGCCAGCAGCTCCCGGGCCAACGGTGAAAAACTGTTTTTT. The encoded protein is CASSSRANGEKLFF.

The rearrangement uses TRBV6-6 and TRBJ1-2, with D uncertain. V was trimmed by 6 bases and J by 7 bases, leaving 21 bases between them. Germline lookup yields CDR1 MNHNY and CDR2 SVGAGI (reference sequence). The CDR3 has 15 residues. The CDR3 here is CASRVLGVLRSGYTF. The CDR3 coding sequence is TGTGCCAGCAGAGTCTTAGGCGTCCTGCGGAGTGGCTACACCTTC.

This chain uses TRBV7-2 with TRBJ2-3, with a possible D match to TRBD1 (6 bases). V shed 2 bases and J shed 3 bases, with 15 bases lying between them. The CDR3 contains 16 residues. Germline CDR1 is SGHTA and CDR2 is FQGNSA. CDR3 in amino acids: CASSLLGASGTDTQYF. In DNA, the CDR3 is TGTGCCAGCAGCTTACTGGGGGCTAGTGGAACAGATACGCAGTATTTT.

The J gene is TRBJ2-3, the V gene TRBV11-1; D is undetermined. V gave up 2 bases and J gave up 1 base, with 4 bases separating them. There are 13 residues in the CDR3. Germline values: CDR1 SGHAT, CDR2 FQDESV (reference sequence). CDR3 coding DNA: TGTGCCAGCAGCTTATACGGCACAGATACGCAGTATTTT. Protein sequence: CASSLYGTDTQYF. The entire variable domain, with the rest obtained from reference TRBV11-1 and TRBJ2-3, is as follows: EAEVAQSPRYKITEKSQAVAFWCDPISGHATLYWYRQILGQGPELLVQFQDESVVDDSQLPKDRFSAERLKGVDSTLKIQPAELGDSAMYLCASSLYGTDTQYFGPGTRLTVL.

J is TRBJ1-2 and V is TRBV6-1; no definite D call. Germline-derived CDR1 and CDR2 are MNHNS and SASEGT. The CDR3 sequence is 12 residues long. V lost 6 bases to trimming and J lost 4 bases, with 9 bases between them. The CDR3 sequence is CASSLTAYGYTF. The DNA for the CDR3 is TGTGCCAGCAGCTTGACGGCCTATGGCTACACCTTC.

V usage is TRBV5-4 and J usage is TRBJ2-1; D perhaps matches TRBD2 (5 bases). Germline CDR1 and CDR2: SGHNT and YYREEE (reference sequence). The CDR3 consists of 13 residues. V lost 3 bases and J lost 8, with 12 bases in between. CDR3 amino acids: CASSSRGEDEQFF. The CDR3 DNA sequence: TGTGCCAGCAGCTCTCGGGGAGAGGATGAGCAGTTCTTC. Looking up the rest from reference TRBV5-4 and TRBJ2-1 gives the full variable domain: ETGVTQSPTHLIKTRGQQVTLRCSSQSGHNTVSWYQQALGQGPQFIFQYYREEENGRGNFPPRFSGLQFPNYSSELNVNALELDDSALYLCASSSRGEDEQFFGPGTRLTVL.

This chain joins TRBV29-1 and TRBJ1-1; 9 nucleotides agree with TRBD1. This CDR3 is 13 amino acids long. From germline, CDR1 is SQVTM and CDR2 ANQGSEA. Trimming removed 7 bases from V and 3 bases from J; junction bases left unmatched: 6. The CDR3 nucleotides are TGCAGCGCGGGGGGACAGGGAGACACTGAAGCTTTCTTT. Its translation is CSAGGQGDTEAFF.

The genes are TRBV2 and TRBJ1-2, with D maybe TRBD1 (5 bases). The CDR3 is 12 amino acids. Per the germline V gene, CDR1 is SNHLY and CDR2 is FYNNEI. V lost 3 bases and J 4 bases, leaving 6 bases between the germline ends. The CDR3 nucleotides are TGTGCCAGCAGTGATGACAGCTATGGCTACACCTTC. Translating gives CASSDDSYGYTF.

The chain is built from TRBV5-6 and TRBJ2-6, with D hard to call. CDR3 size: 16 residues. Trimming removed 1 base at V and 0 bases at J, with 8 bases between. Germline CDR1 is SGHDT and CDR2 is YYEEEE. The CDR3 is CASSLNSNSGANVLTF. The CDR3, as DNA: TGTGCCAGCAGCTTGAACAGCAACTCTGGGGCCAACGTCCTGACTTTC.